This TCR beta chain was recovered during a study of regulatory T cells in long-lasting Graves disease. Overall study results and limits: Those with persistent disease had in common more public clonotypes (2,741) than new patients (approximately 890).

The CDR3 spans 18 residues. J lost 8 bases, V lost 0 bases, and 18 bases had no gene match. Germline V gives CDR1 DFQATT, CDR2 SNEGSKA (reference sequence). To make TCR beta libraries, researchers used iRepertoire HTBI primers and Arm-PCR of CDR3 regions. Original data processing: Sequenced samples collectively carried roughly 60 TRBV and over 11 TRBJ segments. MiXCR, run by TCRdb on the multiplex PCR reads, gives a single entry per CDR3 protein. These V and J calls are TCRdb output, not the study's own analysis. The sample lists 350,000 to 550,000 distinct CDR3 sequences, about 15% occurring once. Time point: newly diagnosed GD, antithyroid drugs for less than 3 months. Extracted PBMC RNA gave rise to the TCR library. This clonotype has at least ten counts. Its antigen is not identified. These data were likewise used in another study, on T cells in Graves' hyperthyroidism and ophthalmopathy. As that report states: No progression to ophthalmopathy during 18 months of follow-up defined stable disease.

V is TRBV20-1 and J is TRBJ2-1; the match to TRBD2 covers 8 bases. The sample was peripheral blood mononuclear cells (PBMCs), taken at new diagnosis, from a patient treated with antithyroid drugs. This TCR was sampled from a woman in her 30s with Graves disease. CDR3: CSARDPTGGEAVVDEQFF. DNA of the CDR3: TGCAGTGCTAGAGACCCCACGGGGGGGGAGGCGGTCGTCGATGAGCAGTTCTTC.